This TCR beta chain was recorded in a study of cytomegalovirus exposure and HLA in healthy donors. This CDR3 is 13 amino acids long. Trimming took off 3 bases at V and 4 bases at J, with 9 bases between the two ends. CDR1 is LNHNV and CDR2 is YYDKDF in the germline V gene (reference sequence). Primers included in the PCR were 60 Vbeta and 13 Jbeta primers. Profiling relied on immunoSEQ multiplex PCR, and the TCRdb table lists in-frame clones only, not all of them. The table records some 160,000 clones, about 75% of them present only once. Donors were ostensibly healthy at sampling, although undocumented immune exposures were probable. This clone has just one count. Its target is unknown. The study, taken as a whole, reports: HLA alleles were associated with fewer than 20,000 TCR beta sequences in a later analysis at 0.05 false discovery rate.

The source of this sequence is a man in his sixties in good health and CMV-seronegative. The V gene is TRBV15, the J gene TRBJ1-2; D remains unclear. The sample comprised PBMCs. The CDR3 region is CATSSGRLYGYTF. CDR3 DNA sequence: TGTGCCACCAGCAGTGGCAGGCTCTATGGCTACACCTTC.